Each of the 18 T cell receptor beta chains below was sequenced from the same sample in a study of shared clonotypes between healthy human individuals. Assay: immunoSEQ multiplex PCR; the TCRdb copy retains only in-frame clones and omits some. This repertoire shows some 470,000 clones, 76% found once; its top ten account for around 13%. The specimen sequenced was PBMCs. These receptors were taken from a woman aged 40 to 50 in good health. Some clones in this sample may be carry-over from other donors' samples.

The chain joins TRBV5-6 to TRBJ1-2; TRBD1 matches at 12 bases. With 5 bases clipped from V and 9 bases from J, the junction kept 14 bases outside the gene matches. Germline V gene lookup returns CDR1 SGHDT and CDR2 YYEEEE. There are 16 residues in the CDR3. Written as DNA, the CDR3 is TGTGCCAGCAGTTCTGGGACAGGGGGCGCGAGTTTTAGCTACACCTTC. This translates into CASSSGTGGASFSYTF.

As to this clone: An end of the junction differs from the germline gene, which may be a read error. The V and J genes are TRBV10-2 and TRBJ1-1; D perhaps matches TRBD1 (6 bases). Germline assignment: CDR1 WSHSY and CDR2 SAAADI. The CDR3 spans 17 residues. The CDR3 bases are TGCGCCAGCAGCCAGTTGTTCCCTACTTTGGGGGGCACTGAAGCTTCCTTT. This translates into CASSQLFPTLGGTEASF.

V gene TRBV30 combines with J gene TRBJ1-4, with a possible D match to TRBD1 (5 bases). Trimming took off 2 bases at V and 8 bases at J, with 12 bases between the two ends. Germline V gives CDR1 GTSNPN, CDR2 SVGIG (reference sequence). The CDR3 covers 13 residues. As DNA, the CDR3 is TGTGCCTGGAGTAGAAGGGGAGGAGAAAAACTGTTTTTT. Translating gives CAWSRRGGEKLFF.

J is TRBJ2-5 and V is TRBV19; 7 bases are a match to TRBD1. The J segment lost 2 bases and the V segment lost 4 bases, leaving 4 bases of the junction unmatched. Germline assignment: CDR1 LNHDA and CDR2 SQIVND (reference sequence). The CDR3 has 14 residues. The CDR3: CASSTTGAQETQYF. The CDR3 DNA sequence: TGTGCCAGTAGTACCACAGGGGCACAAGAGACCCAGTACTTC.

The chain uses TRBV11-2 and TRBJ2-5; the match to TRBD2 covers 8 bases. Germline values: CDR1 SGHAT, CDR2 FQNNGV. V lost 3 bases and J lost 2; bases outside the gene matches: 2. The CDR3 covers 14 residues. In DNA form, the CDR3 reads TGTGCCAGCAGCTTTAGCGGGGCTCAAGAGACCCAGTACTTC. Translation: CASSFSGAQETQYF.

The gene calls are TRBV25-1 and TRBJ1-3, with D unresolved. The V end was cut by 5 bases, the J end by 0 bases, with 11 bases between. The CDR3 extends over 15 amino acids. Germline V CDR1 and CDR2: MGHDK, SYGVNS. The CDR3 sequence is CASSNWRFSGNTIYF. CDR3 in DNA: TGTGCCAGCAGTAATTGGCGATTCTCTGGAAACACCATATATTTT.

This clone was observed a handful of times. The chain has TRBV18 and TRBJ1-5; possibly TRBD1 for D (6 bases). The CDR3 has 17 amino acids. V lost 5 bases to trimming and J lost 0 bases, with 17 bases between them. Germline V gene data show CDR1 as KGHSH and CDR2 as LQKENI. CDR3 DNA sequence: TGTGCCAGCTCATCAGGGGCAGGAGTGGTTAGCAATCAGCCCCAGCATTTT. Encoded protein: CASSSGAGVVSNQPQHF.

This chain connects TRBV13 to TRBJ1-2, with 7 positions matching TRBD1. CDR3 length: 12 residues. With 3 bases clipped from V and 8 bases from J, the junction kept 3 bases outside the gene matches. The germline gives CDR1 PRHDT, CDR2 FYEKMQ (reference sequence). CDR3 in amino acids: CASSLDRNGYTF. The CDR3 DNA sequence: TGTGCCAGCAGCTTGGACAGGAACGGCTACACCTTC.

At least ten counts were recorded for this clone. The rearrangement uses TRBV18 and TRBJ2-7; TRBD2 agrees at 10 bases. Germline V CDR1 and CDR2: KGHSH, LQKENI. There are 15 residues in the CDR3. V was clipped by 4 bases and J by 3 bases; unmatched bases: 6. The CDR3 loop reads CASSLRAGGYYEQYF. For the CDR3, the DNA is TGTGCCAGCTCACTTAGAGCGGGGGGGTACTACGAGCAGTACTTC. Drawing the rest from reference TRBV18 and TRBJ2-7, the complete variable domain is NAGVMQNPRHLVRRRGQEARLRCSPMKGHSHVYWYRQLPEEGLKFMVYLQKENIIDESGMPKERFSAEFPKEGPSILRIQQVVRGDSAAYFCASSLRAGGYYEQYFGPGTRLTVT.

This clone was recorded only once. CDR3 in DNA: TGCGCCAGCAGCCAAAGGGACAGCTACGAGCAGTACTTC. This sequence encodes CASSQRDSYEQYF. The chain joins TRBV4-1 to TRBJ2-7; TRBD1 aligns across 7 bases. V shed 2 bases and J 3 bases; nucleotides not matched to a gene: 1. The CDR3 length is 13 residues. Germline V CDR1 and CDR2: MGHRA, YSYEKL.

This clone was counted only a few times. The genes are TRBV9 and TRBJ2-1; D gene unclear. The CDR3 length is 14 residues. V was pared by 0 bases and J by 4 bases, with 8 bases between. CDR1 is SGDLS and CDR2 is YYNGEE in the germline V gene. The CDR3 nucleotides read TGTGCCAGCAGCGTAGGGGCCGGTTACAATGAGCAGTTCTTC. Translated: CASSVGAGYNEQFF. The variable domain in full, completed from reference TRBV9 and TRBJ2-1, reads DSGVTQTPKHLITATGQRVTLRCSPRSGDLSVYWYQQSLDQGLQFLIQYYNGEERAKGNILERFSAQQFPDLHSELNLSSLELGDSALYFCASSVGAGYNEQFFGPGTRLTVL.

This clone was observed a few times. The rearrangement joins TRBV7-9 to TRBJ2-1, with 11 bases aligning to TRBD2. The CDR3 totals 13 residues. Germline loops: CDR1 SEHNR, CDR2 FQNEAQ (reference sequence). With 5 bases clipped from V and 15 bases from J, the junction kept 9 bases outside the gene matches. The CDR3 DNA reads TGTGCCAGCAGCCCAACTAGCGGGAGTCGCCCGTTCTTC. This encodes CASSPTSGSRPFF. Full variable domain (missing parts from reference TRBV7-9 and TRBJ2-1): DTGVSQNPRHKITKRGQNVTFRCDPISEHNRLYWYRQTLGQGPEFLTYFQNEAQLEKSRLLSDRFSAERPKGSFSTLEIQRTEQGDSAMYLCASSPTSGSRPFFGPGTRLTVL.

The chain is built from TRBV6-6 and TRBJ2-7, with 7 bases lining up with TRBD1. The V segment lost 2 bases and the J segment 0 bases; nucleotides outside the gene matches: 7. CDR3 length: 16 amino acids. CDR1 MNHNY and CDR2 SVGAGI come from the germline V gene (reference sequence). DNA of the CDR3: TGTGCCAGCAGTTACGGGACCCCAGGGGGCTCCTACGAGCAGTACTTC. Amino acid sequence: CASSYGTPGGSYEQYF.

Notes on this clone: It may be a read error: a sequence one base away is much more abundant. The chain employs TRBV7-3 and TRBJ2-7; 12 nucleotides match TRBD2. Germline V gene data show CDR1 as SGHTA and CDR2 as FQGTGA. The CDR3 runs 18 residues. Trimming at V came to 0 bases and at J to 2 bases, leaving 8 bases not matched to a gene. The CDR3 sequence is CASSLTSSGRGSPYEQYF. CDR3 nucleotide sequence: TGTGCCAGCAGCTTAACCTCTAGCGGGAGGGGTAGCCCCTACGAGCAGTACTTC.

In its sample, this clone was seen many times. The V and J genes are TRBV30 and TRBJ1-5; D not resolved. V lost 3 bases and J lost 5, with 11 bases in between. Germline V CDR1 and CDR2: GTSNPN, SVGIG (reference sequence). The CDR3 contains 13 residues. The CDR3 loop reads CAWSPQVDQPQHF. The CDR3 coding sequence is TGTGCCTGGAGCCCTCAAGTGGATCAGCCCCAGCATTTT.

The chain combines TRBV7-9 with TRBJ1-1; the D is unclear. The CDR3 extends over 13 amino acids. The V end was cut by 3 bases, the J end by 1 base, with 6 bases between. CDR1 is SEHNR and CDR2 is FQNEAQ in the germline V gene (reference sequence). As DNA, the CDR3 is TGTGCCAGCAGCTTCGGGCGGAACACTGAAGCTTTCTTT. As protein: CASSFGRNTEAFF.

This chain links TRBV27 with TRBJ2-3, with 12 positions matching TRBD2. The CDR3 runs to 14 residues. Germline values: CDR1 MNHEY, CDR2 SMNVEV (reference sequence). Trimming took 10 bases from V and 2 from J; bases not matched to a gene: 4. CDR3 bases: TGTGCCACCCCTAGCGGGAGGGACACAGATACGCAGTATTTT. It translates to CATPSGRDTDTQYF.

Concerning this clone: One end of the junction does not line up with germline, which may come from a read error. The chain couples TRBV7-2 to TRBJ2-3, with TRBD1 identical over 9 bases. The CDR3 runs to 14 residues. Germline V CDR1 and CDR2: SGHTA, FQGNSA. The CDR3 DNA follows: TGTGCCAGCAGCTTAGTAGGCCCGGGACAGGGATTTAATTTT. Protein: CASSLVGPGQGFNF.